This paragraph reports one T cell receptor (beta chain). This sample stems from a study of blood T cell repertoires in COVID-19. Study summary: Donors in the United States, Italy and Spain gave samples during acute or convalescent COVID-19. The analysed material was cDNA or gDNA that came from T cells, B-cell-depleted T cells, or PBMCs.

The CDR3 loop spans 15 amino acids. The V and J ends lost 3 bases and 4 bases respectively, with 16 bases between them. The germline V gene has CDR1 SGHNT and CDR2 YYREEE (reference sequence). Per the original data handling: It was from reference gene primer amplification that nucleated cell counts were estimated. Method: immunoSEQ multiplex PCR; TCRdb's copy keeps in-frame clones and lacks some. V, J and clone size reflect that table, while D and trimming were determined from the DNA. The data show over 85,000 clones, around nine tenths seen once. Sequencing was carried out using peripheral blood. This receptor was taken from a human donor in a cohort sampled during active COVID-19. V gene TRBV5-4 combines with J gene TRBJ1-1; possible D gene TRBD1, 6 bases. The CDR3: CASSSQGVQGTEAFF. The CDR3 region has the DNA TGTGCCAGCAGCTCCCAAGGGGTACAGGGCACTGAAGCTTTCTTT. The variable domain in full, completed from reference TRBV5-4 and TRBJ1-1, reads ETGVTQSPTHLIKTRGQQVTLRCSSQSGHNTVSWYQQALGQGPQFIFQYYREEENGRGNFPPRFSGLQFPNYSSELNVNALELDDSALYLCASSSQGVQGTEAFFGQGTRLTVV.